These T cell receptor beta chains were read from a single sample in a study of human T cells and chemical hapten exposure. TCRdb re-called the RACE reads through MiXCR, storing one row per CDR3 protein. The data contain 190,000 or so distinct CDR3 sequences, approximately 29% of them seen just once; the ten biggest clones take up 2.9%. This specimen consisted of whole blood, obtained in connection with sensitization to the hapten diphenylcyclopropenone (DPC). These receptors all stem from a woman aged 30 to 39 with alopecia areata. Some clones in this sample may be carry-over from other donors' samples. Both conserved end residues are part of each CDR3. A D gene is named only where the DNA matches it firmly. The size of a clone is reported for some rows only, either as once, few or many, or as a class for expanded clones.

V gene	J gene	clone size	D gene	CDR3 DNA	CDR3 protein
TRBV2	TRBJ1-2	-	-	TGTGCCAGCGGGTCAGGGCCTAACTATGGCTACACCTTC	CASGSGPNYGYTF
TRBV29-1	TRBJ2-7	-	TRBD1	TGCAGCGTTTGGCCGGGACAGGGGGCGAAGGAGCAGTACTTC	CSVWPGQGAKEQYF
TRBV25-1	TRBJ2-4	few	TRBD2	TGTGCCAGCAGTGCCGGGACTAGCGGGAACATTCAGTACTTC	CASSAGTSGNIQYF
TRBV28	TRBJ1-5	-	-	TGTGCCAGCAGGGACACGGTATCCCATCAGCCCCAGCATTTT	CASRDTVSHQPQHF
TRBV6-2/TRBV6-3	TRBJ2-1	-	-	TGTGCCAGTGGTCCCGAAGTCGGATACTACAATGAGCAGTTCTTC	CASGPEVGYYNEQFF
TRBV7-9	TRBJ1-4	few	-	TGTGCCAGCAGCCGGGGGGGGAGTGAAAAACTGTTTTTT	CASSRGGSEKLFF
TRBV29-1	TRBJ1-3	few	-	TGCAGCGTTGAACAGAGCTCTGGAAACACCATATATTTT	CSVEQSSGNTIYF
TRBV5-1	TRBJ2-7	few	-	TGCGCCAGCAGCTACACAGGGAACGAGCAGTACTTC	CASSYTGNEQYF
TRBV6-4	TRBJ1-1	few	-	TGTGCCAGCGCACGTCGGGGGGACACTGAAGCTTTCTTT	CASARRGDTEAFF
TRBV2	TRBJ1-5	-	-	TGTGCCAGCAGTGAAAGTCGGTTCGGCGGCAATCAGCCCCAGCATTTT	CASSESRFGGNQPQHF
TRBV7-9	TRBJ2-7	few	TRBD1	TGTGCCAGCAGCGGTGAGGGGGCCTCCTACGAGCAGTACTTC	CASSGEGASYEQYF
TRBV5-1	TRBJ2-5	-	TRBD1	TGCGCCAGCAGCTTAGGGGGCTTCCAAGAGACCCAGTACTTC	CASSLGGFQETQYF
TRBV20-1	TRBJ2-1	-	-	TGCAGTGCCCGAAGAGGTGCCGGACTCAATGAGCAGTTCTTC	CSARRGAGLNEQFF
TRBV7-2	TRBJ1-6	-	-	TGTGCCAGCAGCCTGGCCGGGACGGCAGATTCACCCCTCCACTTT	CASSLAGTADSPLHF